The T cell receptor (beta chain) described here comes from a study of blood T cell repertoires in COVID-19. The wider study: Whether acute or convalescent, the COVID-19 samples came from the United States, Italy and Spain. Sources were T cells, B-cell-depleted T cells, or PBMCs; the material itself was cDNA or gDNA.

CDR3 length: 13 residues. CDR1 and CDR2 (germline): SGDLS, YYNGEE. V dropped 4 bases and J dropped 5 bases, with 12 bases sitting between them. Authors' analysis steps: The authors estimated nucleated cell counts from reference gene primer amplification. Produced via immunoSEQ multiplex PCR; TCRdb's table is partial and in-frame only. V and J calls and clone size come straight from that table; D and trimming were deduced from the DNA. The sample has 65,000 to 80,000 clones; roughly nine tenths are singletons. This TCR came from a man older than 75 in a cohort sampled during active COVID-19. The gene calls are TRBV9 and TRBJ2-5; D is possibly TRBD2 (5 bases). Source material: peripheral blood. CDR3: CASSPPGGETQYF. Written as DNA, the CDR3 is TGTGCCAGCAGCCCCCCCGGCGGGGAGACCCAGTACTTC.